This entry lists 23 T cell receptor beta chains sequenced from one sample in a study of T cell changes during pregnancy in multiple sclerosis. Generated by immunoSEQ multiplex PCR, the TCRdb table keeps only in-frame clones and is missing some. The data hold 70,000 to 95,000 clones, with 94% observed a single time. Sequenced material: peripheral blood, taken in the third trimester of pregnancy. Every receptor here comes from a female donor with multiple sclerosis, enrolled in a pregnancy study.

The gene calls are TRBV7-2 and TRBJ2-1; TRBD2 matches at 14 bases. Trimming took 6 bases from V and 7 from J; bases not matched to a gene: 14. The CDR3 is made up of 18 amino acids. Germline V gene data show CDR1 as SGHTA and CDR2 as FQGNSA. CDR3 coding DNA: TGTGCCAGCAGGTTCCGACCGGGACTAGCGGGAGTATTGAATGAGCAGTTCTTC. Protein sequence: CASRFRPGLAGVLNEQFF.

The chain couples TRBV28 to TRBJ2-1; 16 bases align to TRBD2. V was clipped by 7 bases and J by 9 bases; unmatched bases: 9. The germline CDR1 and CDR2 sequences are MDHEN and SYDVKM. This CDR3 contains 16 residues. CDR3 loop: CASTPPGLAGGVEQFF. The DNA for the CDR3 is TGTGCCAGCACACCCCCGGGACTAGCGGGAGGGGTTGAGCAGTTCTTC.

This rearrangement joins TRBV2 to TRBJ1-3; D ambiguous. Trimming stripped 3 bases from V and 1 base from J, with 13 bases between. The CDR3 has 16 residues. Germline V gives CDR1 SNHLY, CDR2 FYNNEI. The CDR3 here is CASSDVGGGSGNTIYF. As DNA, the CDR3 is TGTGCCAGCAGTGATGTGGGAGGCGGATCTGGAAACACCATATATTTT.

V is TRBV7-6 and J is TRBJ1-5; the D gene is possibly TRBD1 (5 bases). This CDR3 contains 16 residues. Germline CDR1 and CDR2: SGHVS and FNYEAQ. V was clipped by 0 bases and J by 4 bases, with 13 bases between them. In DNA form, the CDR3 reads TGTGCCAGCAGCTTAGCAGGGTCCCGGGGGAATCAGCCCCAGCATTTT. Its protein product is CASSLAGSRGNQPQHF.

V is TRBV6-6 and J is TRBJ1-5; TRBD1 agrees at 9 bases. Germline CDR1 reads MNHNY; CDR2 reads SVGAGI (reference sequence). V gave up 5 bases and J gave up 7 bases; unmatched junction bases: 12. The CDR3 is made up of 16 amino acids. In DNA, the CDR3 is TGTGCCAGCAGTACCACCGGGACAGGGAGTAACCAGCCCCAGCATTTT. It is translated as CASSTTGTGSNQPQHF.

CDR3 residues: CASSSIQGGNTEAFF. The CDR3 DNA is TGTGCCAGCAGCTCAATACAGGGTGGAAACACTGAAGCTTTCTTT. The V call is TRBV4-2, the J call TRBJ1-1, with a possible D match to TRBD1 (6 bases). Germline V gives CDR1 LGHNA, CDR2 YNFKEQ. This CDR3 has 15 amino acids. V was clipped by 5 bases and J by 2 bases, with 15 bases between them.

This chain links TRBV5-1 with TRBJ2-7; 10 bases are a match to TRBD1. Per the germline V gene, CDR1 is SGHRS and CDR2 is YFSETQ. The V gene end was trimmed by 4 bases and the J gene end by 3 bases; junction bases not matched to a gene: 10. The CDR3 is 16 residues long. Here the CDR3 DNA reads TGCGCCAGCAGCCTTACCGGGACAGGGGTTGTCTACGAGCAGTACTTC. Its translation is CASSLTGTGVVYEQYF.

The chain couples TRBV6-5 to TRBJ2-1; weak D call: TRBD2 (6 bases). Trimming left V 6 bases short and J 0 bases short, with 12 bases between. The germline CDR1 and CDR2 sequences are MNHEY and SVGAGI. This CDR3 is built from 15 residues. CDR3 nucleotide sequence: TGTGCCAGCAGACCTAGCGCAAGCTCCTACAATGAGCAGTTCTTC. Translated: CASRPSASSYNEQFF.

J is TRBJ2-3 and V is TRBV4-3; a weak D match, TRBD1 (5 bases). This CDR3 has 14 amino acids. V gave up 0 bases and J gave up 4 bases, with 8 bases separating them. The germline CDR1 and CDR2 sequences are LGHNA and YSLEER. This CDR3 is CASSQDLRADTQYF. In DNA, the CDR3 is TGCGCCAGCAGCCAAGACCTCAGGGCAGATACGCAGTATTTT.

V gene TRBV30 combines with J gene TRBJ1-1, with D unclear. The germline V gene has CDR1 GTSNPN and CDR2 SVGIG (reference sequence). The germline V and J ends were trimmed by 2 bases and 7 bases, with 11 bases remaining between them. This CDR3 comprises 12 residues. CDR3 DNA sequence: TGTGCCTGGAGTCGGGATCTCCTTGAAGCTTTCTTT. It encodes CAWSRDLLEAFF.

The chain couples TRBV10-3 to TRBJ1-5, with a possible D match to TRBD1 (5 bases). This CDR3 spans 13 amino acids. Per the germline V gene, CDR1 is ENHRY and CDR2 is SYGVKD. V lost 6 bases and J lost 0, with 6 bases in between. The DNA for the CDR3 is TGTGCCATCAGAGGGGATAGCAATCAGCCCCAGCATTTT. Its translation: CAIRGDSNQPQHF.

The chain uses TRBV5-1 and TRBJ2-7, with TRBD2 matching 14 bases. The V segment lost 4 bases and the J segment 4 bases; nucleotides outside the gene matches: 10. The CDR3 loop spans 17 amino acids. Germline V gene lookup returns CDR1 SGHRS and CDR2 YFSETQ. CDR3 protein: CASSHLVGTSGSYEQYF. The CDR3, as DNA: TGCGCCAGCAGCCACCTGGTTGGGACTAGCGGGAGTTACGAGCAGTACTTC.

This clone showed up just once. This chain uses TRBV5-1 with TRBJ2-1; 7 bases align to TRBD2. V lost 3 bases to trimming and J lost 4 bases; unmatched junction nucleotides: 10. Germline CDR1 reads SGHRS; CDR2 reads YFSETQ. The CDR3 length is 16 residues. This chain's CDR3 is CASSWTPLAHYNEQFF. Here the CDR3 DNA reads TGCGCCAGCAGCTGGACCCCACTAGCGCATTACAATGAGCAGTTCTTC. The full variable domain, rest sourced from reference TRBV5-1 and TRBJ2-1, is KAGVTQTPRYLIKTRGQQVTLSCSPISGHRSVSWYQQTPGQGLQFLFEYFSETQRNKGNFPGRFSGRQFSNSRSEMNVSTLELGDSALYLCASSWTPLAHYNEQFFGPGTRLTVL.

The chain has TRBV30 and TRBJ1-1; 8 bases fit TRBD1. This CDR3 is built from 15 residues. Germline V lookup: CDR1 GTSNPN, CDR2 SVGIG (reference sequence). Trimming cost V 1 base and J 6 bases; bases outside gene matches: 10. This CDR3 is CAWSGGQGAKAEAFF. The CDR3 DNA reads as TGTGCCTGGAGTGGAGGACAGGGTGCAAAGGCTGAAGCTTTCTTT.

This rearrangement joins TRBV5-4 to TRBJ2-1; 10 bases agree with TRBD1. The CDR3 consists of 14 residues. V lost 2 bases to trimming and J lost 8 bases; unmatched junction nucleotides: 4. Germline assignment: CDR1 SGHNT and CDR2 YYREEE (reference sequence). CDR3 sequence: CASSFGTGADEQFF. DNA for the CDR3: TGTGCCAGCAGCTTCGGGACAGGGGCAGATGAGCAGTTCTTC. The full variable domain, completed using reference TRBV5-4 and TRBJ2-1, is ETGVTQSPTHLIKTRGQQVTLRCSSQSGHNTVSWYQQALGQGPQFIFQYYREEENGRGNFPPRFSGLQFPNYSSELNVNALELDDSALYLCASSFGTGADEQFFGPGTRLTVL.

The chain links TRBV7-9 to TRBJ2-1, with D possibly matching TRBD2 (5 bases). V lost 1 base, J lost 8 bases, and 24 bases lay in between. Germline V gene sequence: CDR1 SEHNR, CDR2 FQNEAQ (reference sequence). The CDR3 is made up of 18 amino acids. For the CDR3, the DNA is TGTGCCAGCAGCTTAGTGGCAGGAGACTTATACCCCGGGGATGAGCAGTTCTTC. This encodes CASSLVAGDLYPGDEQFF.

The chain recombines TRBV21-1 with TRBJ2-1; TRBD2 is the table's D call and was not checked against the DNA. TRBV21-1 is a listed pseudogene. The CDR3 contains 12 residues. CDR3 DNA: TGTGCCAGCAGCCGATGTCCCGGGACTCGGTTCTTC. As protein: CASSRCPGTRFF.

V usage is TRBV7-9 and J usage is TRBJ2-3, with 8 bases matching TRBD2. V was pared by 3 bases and J by 6 bases, with 14 bases of the junction left unmatched. This CDR3 contains 17 residues. CDR1 is SEHNR, CDR2 FQNEAQ, per germline (reference sequence). The CDR3 spells CASSFDRSGGRADTQYF. CDR3 nucleotides: TGTGCCAGCAGCTTTGACAGGAGCGGGGGAAGGGCGGATACGCAGTATTTT.

A single count supports this clone. This chain's CDR3 is CASSLYLLAGDTQYF. For the CDR3, the DNA is TGTGCCAGCAGTTTATATCTGCTAGCGGGAGATACGCAGTATTTT. The chain combines TRBV28 with TRBJ2-3; 8 nucleotides match TRBD2. The CDR3 runs 15 residues. The ends lost 1 base at V and 5 bases at J; junction bases unmatched: 5. CDR1 MDHEN and CDR2 SYDVKM come from the germline V gene.

J is TRBJ1-2 and V is TRBV4-2, with a possible D match to TRBD1 (6 bases). V shed 0 bases and J shed 4 bases, with 12 bases lying between them. The CDR3 totals 15 residues. CDR1 is LGHNA, CDR2 YNFKEQ, per germline. For the CDR3, the DNA is TGTGCCAGCAGCCAAGAGAGGGGGGGCAGCTATGGCTACACCTTC. Protein sequence: CASSQERGGSYGYTF.

The V and J genes are TRBV28 and TRBJ1-4; the D is unclear. Deletions cut 4 bases from V and 8 bases from J, with 5 bases between. The germline V gene encodes CDR1 MDHEN and CDR2 SYDVKM. The CDR3 loop spans 11 amino acids. The CDR3 sequence is CASSSREKLFF. The CDR3 DNA reads as TGTGCCAGCAGTTCCAGAGAAAAACTGTTTTTT.

The rearrangement links TRBV6-1 to TRBJ2-7; D is perhaps TRBD2 (5 bases). Germline V gene data show CDR1 as MNHNS and CDR2 as SASEGT. The CDR3 extends over 14 amino acids. Trimming cost V 7 bases and J 0 bases, with 13 bases left between them. The CDR3 spells CASTEGGFSYEQYF. CDR3 nucleotide sequence: TGTGCCAGCACCGAAGGCGGGTTCTCCTACGAGCAGTACTTC.

There are a few counts of this clone. The V call is TRBV18, the J call TRBJ2-2, with a tentative D call TRBD2 (7 bases). This CDR3 has 18 amino acids. Trimming took off 0 bases at V and 1 base at J, with 15 bases between the two ends. The V gene's germline CDR1 is KGHSH and CDR2 LQKENI. The CDR3 nucleotides read TGTGCCAGCTCACCACCGAGTCGGGGGGCAATGAACACCGGGGAGCTGTTTTTT. Protein: CASSPPSRGAMNTGELFF.